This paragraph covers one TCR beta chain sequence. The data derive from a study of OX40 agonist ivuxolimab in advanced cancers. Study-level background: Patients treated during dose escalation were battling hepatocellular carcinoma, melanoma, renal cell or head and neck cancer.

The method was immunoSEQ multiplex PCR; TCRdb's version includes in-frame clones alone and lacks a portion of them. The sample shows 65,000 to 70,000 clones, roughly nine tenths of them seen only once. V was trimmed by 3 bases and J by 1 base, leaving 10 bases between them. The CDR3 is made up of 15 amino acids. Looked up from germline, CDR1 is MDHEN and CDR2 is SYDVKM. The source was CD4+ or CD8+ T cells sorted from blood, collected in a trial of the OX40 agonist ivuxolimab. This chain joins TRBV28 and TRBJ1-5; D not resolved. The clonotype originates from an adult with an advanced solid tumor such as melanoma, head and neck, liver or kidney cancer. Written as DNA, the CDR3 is TGTGCCAGCAGTTTGGGGAGATACAGCAATCAGCCCCAGCATTTT. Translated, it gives CASSLGRYSNQPQHF.